The rows below give T cell receptor beta chains drawn from one sample of a study of Graves' ophthalmopathy and Graves' hyperthyroidism. TCRdb ran MiXCR on the multiplex PCR reads and lists one entry per CDR3 protein. This table has 450,000 or so distinct CDR3 sequences, around 15% appearing once. Sequencing was done on a sample of blood. Receptors originate from a woman in her twenties or thirties with Graves' ophthalmopathy. The CDR3 runs from the conserved cysteine through the conserved F or W. D genes are given only for firm matches. Rows give clone size only sometimes, using once, few, many, or a class for an expanded clone.

TRBV20-1	TRBD1	TRBJ1-2	NA	TGCAGTGCTAGCCAAACTTCGACAGGGGTCTATGGCTACACCTTC	CSASQTSTGVYGYTF
TRBV4-1	NA	TRBJ1-2	many	TGCGCCAGCAGCCAAGTTCAAGAGCCTTGGGCCTATGGCTACACCTTC	CASSQVQEPWAYGYTF
TRBV12-3/TRBV12-4	NA	TRBJ2-2	many	TGTGCCAGCAGTTTCAGGGTTCGCGGGGAGCTGTTTTTT	CASSFRVRGELFF
TRBV2	NA	TRBJ1-1	NA	TGTGCCAGCAGTGGGCTGGCAGCTGAAGCTTTCTTT	CASSGLAAEAFF
TRBV13	NA	TRBJ1-1	few	TGTGCCAGCAGCGCTCCCGGGACTCCCGTCCCTGAAGCTTTCTTT	CASSAPGTPVPEAFF
TRBV10-3	NA	TRBJ2-6	many	TGTGCCATCAGAGGGACCGCTACTGGGGCCAACGTCCTGACTTTC	CAIRGTATGANVLTF
TRBV12-3/TRBV12-4	NA	TRBJ2-5	NA	TGTGCCAGCAGGCGAACCGGGACAAAAAAAGAGACCCAGTACTTC	CASRRTGTKKETQYF
TRBV12-3/TRBV12-4	TRBD1	TRBJ1-1	many	TGTGCCAGCAGTTTCGGGACAGACCTGCCCATCGCTTTCTTT	CASSFGTDLPIAFF
TRBV12-3/TRBV12-4	NA	TRBJ2-7	NA	TGTGCCAGCAGTCGATCTAGACAAGACTACGAGCAGTACTTC	CASSRSRQDYEQYF
TRBV19	NA	TRBJ1-2	many	TGTGCCAGTAGTATGACAGAGTATGGCTACACCTTC	CASSMTEYGYTF
TRBV6-5	NA	TRBJ1-5	many	TGTGCCAGCAGTTACGACAGGTGGAAAGTGAGTGGCAATCAGCCCCAGCATTTT	CASSYDRWKVSGNQPQHF
TRBV10-3	NA	TRBJ2-5	many	TGTGCCATCAGCGACAGGGCCGGGGGTGAGACCCAGTACTTC	CAISDRAGGETQYF
TRBV5-1	NA	TRBJ1-3	many	TGCGCCAGCAGCTTAACAGGGCACGGAAACACCATATATTTT	CASSLTGHGNTIYF
TRBV6-1	TRBD1	TRBJ1-5	many	TGTGCCAGCACCGGGACAGGGGCGCCTCTCAATCAGCCCCAGCATTTT	CASTGTGAPLNQPQHF
TRBV12-3/TRBV12-4	NA	TRBJ1-6	many	TGTGCCAGCAGTTTGAGACGGTTGGATAATTCACCCCTCCACTTT	CASSLRRLDNSPLHF
TRBV7-9	NA	TRBJ1-2	many	TGTGCCAGCAGCCCCCCGGGTGGTGACTATGGCTACACCTTC	CASSPPGGDYGYTF
TRBV12-3/TRBV12-4	NA	TRBJ2-1	NA	TGTGCCAGCAGTTTAGGTGGGGTCGGGGCCGGGGGGTTCTTC	CASSLGGVGAGGFF
TRBV12-3/TRBV12-4	TRBD1	TRBJ2-5	NA	TGTGCCAGCAGTGTCGGACAGGGAGAGACCCAGTACTTC	CASSVGQGETQYF
TRBV10-3	NA	TRBJ2-5	many	TGTGCCATCAGTGAGTCAGGGCTTCCCCAAGAGACCCAGTACTTC	CAISESGLPQETQYF
TRBV24-1	NA	TRBJ2-1	NA	TGTGCCACCAGTGACCGGGACTCTTATGAGCAGTTCTTC	CATSDRDSYEQFF
TRBV12-3/TRBV12-4	NA	TRBJ2-7	many	TGTGCCAGCAGTTTAGGGGGGATCTCCTACGAGCAGTACTTC	CASSLGGISYEQYF
TRBV20-1	NA	TRBJ2-7	few	TGCAGTGCTAGGAACACTATTAGAACCTACGAGCAGTACTTC	CSARNTIRTYEQYF
TRBV5-4	NA	TRBJ2-7	many	TGTGCCAGCAGCTTGGCGGGGGTATTAACCTACGAGCAGTACTTC	CASSLAGVLTYEQYF
TRBV5-1	NA	TRBJ1-1	many	TGCGCCAGCAGCACAGGACGCTGGGGAGCTGAAGCTTTCTTT	CASSTGRWGAEAFF
TRBV2	NA	TRBJ2-7	many	TGTGCCAGCAGTGAAGCGCTTCGGGGCAGGTCCAGCGGGTACTTC	CASSEALRGRSSGYF
TRBV27	NA	TRBJ2-7	many	TGTGCCAGCAGGGGGGGGGGCGCGACCGAGCAGTACTTC	CASRGGGATEQYF
TRBV20-1	TRBD2	TRBJ2-7	many	TGCAGTGCTAGGAGGTCTAGCGGGGTGAACGAGCAGTACTTC	CSARRSSGVNEQYF
TRBV7-8	TRBD1	TRBJ1-5	many	TGTGCCAGCAGCTGGCAGGGGGGTCAGCCCCAGCATTTT	CASSWQGGQPQHF
TRBV11-2	NA	TRBJ2-2	NA	TGTGCCAGCAGCCAGAGTGCCGGGGAGCTGTTTTTT	CASSQSAGELFF
TRBV27	NA	TRBJ1-2	many	TGTGCCAGCAGTTTGGGGACGGACCAAAGACGATACACCTTC	CASSLGTDQRRYTF
TRBV12-3/TRBV12-4	NA	TRBJ2-5	few	TGTGCCAGCAGCCACCGGGTCCTGAGCAGGGAGACCCAGTACTTC	CASSHRVLSRETQYF
TRBV20-1	NA	TRBJ2-5	NA	TGCAGTGCTAGTATGAAGGTTCCGGAGACCCAGTACTTC	CSASMKVPETQYF
TRBV6-5	NA	TRBJ2-7	many	TGTGCCAGCAGTTATCCTTCAAGACGGAACCCTTACGAGCAGTACTTC	CASSYPSRRNPYEQYF
TRBV6-1	TRBD2	TRBJ2-7	many	TGTGCCAGCAGTGAGAAGACTAGCGGTAGCTACGAGCAGTACTTC	CASSEKTSGSYEQYF
TRBV28	NA	TRBJ1-1	few	TGTGCCAGCAGTTCACTACACGGATACACTGAAGCTTTCTTT	CASSSLHGYTEAFF
TRBV29-1	NA	TRBJ2-5	NA	TGCAGCGTTGAAGAAGGGGGGCAGGCGAAGGACTTC	CSVEEGGQAKDF
TRBV19	NA	TRBJ2-7	NA	TGTGCCAGTAGTATCCGGGGGGCTTCCGAGCAGTACTTC	CASSIRGASEQYF
TRBV24-1	NA	TRBJ1-1	many	TGTGCCACCCGCAGGGAGGGGTTGACTGAAGCTTTCTTT	CATRREGLTEAFF
TRBV30	NA	TRBJ1-5	many	TGTGCCTGGAGTGTTTTCCAGGGTGGGTACCAGCCCCAGCATTTT	CAWSVFQGGYQPQHF
TRBV20-1	NA	TRBJ1-5	few	TGCAGTGCAAAGGACACCCGCAATCAGCCCCAGCATTTT	CSAKDTRNQPQHF
TRBV12-5	NA	TRBJ2-5	NA	TGTGCTAGTGGTCCAAACCTGGAGACCCAGTACTTC	CASGPNLETQYF